This T cell receptor beta chain was documented in a study of blood T cells in healthy people across ages. Only a few counts were recorded for this clonotype. Germline V CDR1 and CDR2: SGHKS, YYEKEE (reference sequence). The CDR3 runs to 15 residues. V lost 3 bases and J lost 2; bases outside the gene matches: 5. The total RNA that was extracted per sample amounted to at least 6 micrograms. Then a second PCR, running about 6 to 12 cycles, was carried out with a sample-barcoded 5' primer and a J-beta primer mix. Each CDR3 protein gets one entry after TCRdb re-called the 5' RACE reads with MiXCR. The sample has 550,000 to 700,000 distinct CDR3 sequences, 27% seen once; the top ten hold 18%.

Sequenced sample: blood. The chain links TRBV5-5 to TRBJ2-1; 7 bases align to TRBD2. The origin of this receptor is a woman in her seventies in good health. The CDR3: CASSSRDYPYNEQFF. The CDR3 DNA is TGTGCCAGCAGCTCCCGGGACTACCCCTACAATGAGCAGTTCTTC.